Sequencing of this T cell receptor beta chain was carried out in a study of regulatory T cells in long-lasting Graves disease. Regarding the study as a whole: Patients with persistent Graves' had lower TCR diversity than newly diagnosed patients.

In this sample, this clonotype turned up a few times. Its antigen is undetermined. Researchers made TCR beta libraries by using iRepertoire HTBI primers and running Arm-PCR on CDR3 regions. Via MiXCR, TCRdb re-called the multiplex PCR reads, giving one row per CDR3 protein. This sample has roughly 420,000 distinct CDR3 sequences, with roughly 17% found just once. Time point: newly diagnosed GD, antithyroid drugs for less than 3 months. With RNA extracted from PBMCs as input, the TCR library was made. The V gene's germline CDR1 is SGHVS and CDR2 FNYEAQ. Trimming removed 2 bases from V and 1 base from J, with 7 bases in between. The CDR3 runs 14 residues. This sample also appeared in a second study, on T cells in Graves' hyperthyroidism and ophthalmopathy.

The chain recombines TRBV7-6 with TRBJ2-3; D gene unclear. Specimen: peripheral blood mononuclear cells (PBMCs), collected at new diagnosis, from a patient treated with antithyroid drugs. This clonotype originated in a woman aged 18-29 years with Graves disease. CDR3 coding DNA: TGTGCCAGCAGCTTAATGGTGGGCACAGATACGCAGTATTTT. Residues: CASSLMVGTDTQYF.